These T cell receptor beta chains were read from a single sample in a study of cytomegalovirus exposure and HLA in healthy donors. The method was immunoSEQ multiplex PCR; TCRdb's version includes in-frame clones alone and lacks a portion of them. The sample records more than 150,000 clones, roughly four fifths being singletons. Sequencing was carried out using PBMCs. The receptors were sampled from a man in his forties or fifties in good health and CMV-seronegative. Each CDR3 is given without its conserved first and last residue. Each record gives: CDR3 length, V gene, CDR3 protein.

CDR3 length: 14; V gene: TRBV7-2; CDR3 protein: ASSLAVTSSTDTQY
CDR3 length: 15; V gene: TRBV18; CDR3 protein: ASSPNPPGQGNQPQH
CDR3 length: 12; V gene: TRBV5-1; CDR3 protein: ASRLGAADSPLH
CDR3 length: 14; V gene: TRBV10-3; CDR3 protein: AISESIIGGRDEQY
CDR3 length: 11; V gene: TRBV30; CDR3 protein: AWSGTGYTEAF
CDR3 length: 13; V gene: TRBV6-4; CDR3 protein: ASNPQAGGTDTQY
CDR3 length: 11; V gene: TRBV9; CDR3 protein: ASSVRVAGELF
CDR3 length: 15; V gene: TRBV21-1; CDR3 protein: ASSKGTTGRSSYEQY
CDR3 length: 14; V gene: TRBV18; CDR3 protein: ASSPLEVTANEKLF
CDR3 length: 16; V gene: TRBV30; CDR3 protein: AWSSLAGGPSTADTQY
CDR3 length: 11; V gene: TRBV29-1; CDR3 protein: SVAQGMRYGYT
CDR3 length: 14; V gene: TRBV19; CDR3 protein: ASSTGLLAGGYEQY
CDR3 length: 14; V gene: TRBV7-3; CDR3 protein: ASSLTGSSGANVLT
CDR3 length: 11; V gene: TRBV7-2; CDR3 protein: ASSSGLQETQY
CDR3 length: 11; V gene: TRBV7-9; CDR3 protein: ASGGQGAYEQY
CDR3 length: 17; V gene: TRBV28; CDR3 protein: ASSLGGRQGGLANYGYT
CDR3 length: 12; V gene: TRBV19; CDR3 protein: ASSIGRRAGELF